One sample yielded the 9 T cell receptor beta chains listed below, sequenced in a study of lymphopenia after photon versus proton radiotherapy. TCRdb keeps only in-frame clones here, not all; method: immunoSEQ multiplex PCR. The sample includes approximately 65,000 clones, about nine tenths of them seen just once. This specimen was peripheral blood, taken from a patient treated with proton-based radiotherapy. The source of these receptors is a man older than 75 with esophageal cancer.

The chain recombines TRBV7-2 with TRBJ1-2; D uncertain. This CDR3 comprises 15 residues. In germline, CDR1 is SGHTA, CDR2 FQGNSA. V lost 0 bases and J 3 bases, leaving 11 bases between the germline ends. The CDR3 DNA reads TGTGCCAGCAGCTTAGCTGCTGACCGGGACTATGGCTACACCTTC. Residues: CASSLAADRDYGYTF.

The chain employs TRBV6-5 and TRBJ2-7; no definite D call. Between the trimmed V and J ends, which lost 0 bases and 4 bases, there was a span of 10 bases. This CDR3 comprises 14 residues. Germline CDR1 is MNHEY and CDR2 is SVGAGI. CDR3 coding DNA: TGTGCCAGCAGTTACTCGAGAGACGGATACGAGCAGTACTTC. Amino acids: CASSYSRDGYEQYF.

This chain connects TRBV7-9 to TRBJ2-1; the match to TRBD2 covers 9 bases. Germline lookup yields CDR1 SEHNR and CDR2 FQNEAQ (reference sequence). This CDR3 contains 15 residues. Trimming at V came to 2 bases and at J to 7 bases, leaving 6 bases not matched to a gene. This CDR3 reads CASSLPLAGENEQFF. The CDR3 DNA is TGTGCCAGCAGCTTACCACTAGCGGGCGAGAATGAGCAGTTCTTC.

The chain links TRBV10-1 to TRBJ2-1, with 12 bases lining up with TRBD1. J was trimmed by 7 bases and V by 9 bases; bases with no gene match: 10. CDR1 and CDR2 (germline): WNHNN, SYGVQD (reference sequence). This CDR3 has 15 amino acids. The CDR3 region is CASSRDRGQKNEQFF. CDR3 nucleotide sequence: TGCGCCAGTAGTAGGGACAGGGGGCAAAAGAATGAGCAGTTCTTC.

This clone was detected a few times. The V and J genes are TRBV5-1 and TRBJ1-1; D uncertain. Trimming removed 4 bases from V and 7 bases from J, with 11 bases in between. Germline V CDR1 and CDR2: SGHRS, YFSETQ. The CDR3 is 12 residues long. CDR3 DNA: TGCGCCAGCAGCACGGACGGTTTTGAAGCTTTCTTT. Its protein is CASSTDGFEAFF. The full variable domain, with the rest looked up from reference TRBV5-1 and TRBJ1-1, is KAGVTQTPRYLIKTRGQQVTLSCSPISGHRSVSWYQQTPGQGLQFLFEYFSETQRNKGNFPGRFSGRQFSNSRSEMNVSTLELGDSALYLCASSTDGFEAFFGQGTRLTVV.

The chain is built from TRBV29-1 and TRBJ2-1; possible D gene TRBD2, 7 bases. Trimming cost V 8 bases and J 2 bases, with 19 bases left between them. The CDR3 contains 15 residues. Per the germline V gene, CDR1 is SQVTM and CDR2 is ANQGSEA. CDR3 in DNA: TGCAGCACCGGTGGGGAGGGGGAGACCTACAATGAGCAGTTCTTC. Translated, it gives CSTGGEGETYNEQFF.

The J gene is TRBJ2-4, the V gene TRBV5-4, with 8 bases that match TRBD2. CDR1 is SGHNT, CDR2 YYREEE, per germline (reference sequence). The trim removed 5 bases at V and 7 bases at J, leaving 14 bases unmatched. The CDR3 is 16 residues long. The CDR3 spells CASRKTTGSGGNIQYF. The CDR3 coding sequence is TGTGCCAGCAGAAAGACTACAGGGTCGGGAGGGAACATTCAGTACTTC.

The chain recombines TRBV14 with TRBJ1-4; D is ambiguous. V was trimmed by 3 bases and J by 3 bases, leaving 11 bases between them. The CDR3 is 15 amino acids. Germline V gives CDR1 SGHDN, CDR2 FVKESK. Here the CDR3 reads CASSQASEPNEKLFF. The CDR3 DNA reads TGTGCCAGCAGCCAGGCCAGTGAGCCTAATGAAAAACTGTTTTTT.

The chain carries TRBV5-4 and TRBJ2-3, with a possible D match to TRBD2 (5 bases). Germline V gene lookup returns CDR1 SGHNT and CDR2 YYREEE (reference sequence). The CDR3 is 15 amino acids. Between the trimmed V and J ends, which lost 2 bases and 2 bases, there was a span of 12 bases. Here the CDR3 DNA reads TGTGCCAGCAGCTTAAGAGGGAGCCTCACAGATACGCAGTATTTT. This translates into CASSLRGSLTDTQYF.